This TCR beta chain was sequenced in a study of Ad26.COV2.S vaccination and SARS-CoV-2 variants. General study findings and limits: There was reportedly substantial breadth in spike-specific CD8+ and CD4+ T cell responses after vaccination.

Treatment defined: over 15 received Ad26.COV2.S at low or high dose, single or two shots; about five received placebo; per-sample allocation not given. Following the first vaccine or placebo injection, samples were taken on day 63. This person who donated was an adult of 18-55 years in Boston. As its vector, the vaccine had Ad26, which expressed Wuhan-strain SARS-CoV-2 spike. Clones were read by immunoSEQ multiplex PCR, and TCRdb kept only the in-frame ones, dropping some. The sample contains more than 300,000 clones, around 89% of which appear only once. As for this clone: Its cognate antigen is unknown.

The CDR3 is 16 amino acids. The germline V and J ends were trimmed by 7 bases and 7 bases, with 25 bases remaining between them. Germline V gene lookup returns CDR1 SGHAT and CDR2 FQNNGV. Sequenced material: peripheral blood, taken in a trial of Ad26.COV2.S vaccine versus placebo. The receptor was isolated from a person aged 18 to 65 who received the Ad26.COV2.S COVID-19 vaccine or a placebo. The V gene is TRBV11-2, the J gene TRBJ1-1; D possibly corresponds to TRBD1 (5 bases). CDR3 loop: CASKTVGGRKFGEAFF. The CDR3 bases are TGTGCCAGCAAAACGGTTGGGGGACGAAAGTTTGGTGAAGCTTTCTTT.